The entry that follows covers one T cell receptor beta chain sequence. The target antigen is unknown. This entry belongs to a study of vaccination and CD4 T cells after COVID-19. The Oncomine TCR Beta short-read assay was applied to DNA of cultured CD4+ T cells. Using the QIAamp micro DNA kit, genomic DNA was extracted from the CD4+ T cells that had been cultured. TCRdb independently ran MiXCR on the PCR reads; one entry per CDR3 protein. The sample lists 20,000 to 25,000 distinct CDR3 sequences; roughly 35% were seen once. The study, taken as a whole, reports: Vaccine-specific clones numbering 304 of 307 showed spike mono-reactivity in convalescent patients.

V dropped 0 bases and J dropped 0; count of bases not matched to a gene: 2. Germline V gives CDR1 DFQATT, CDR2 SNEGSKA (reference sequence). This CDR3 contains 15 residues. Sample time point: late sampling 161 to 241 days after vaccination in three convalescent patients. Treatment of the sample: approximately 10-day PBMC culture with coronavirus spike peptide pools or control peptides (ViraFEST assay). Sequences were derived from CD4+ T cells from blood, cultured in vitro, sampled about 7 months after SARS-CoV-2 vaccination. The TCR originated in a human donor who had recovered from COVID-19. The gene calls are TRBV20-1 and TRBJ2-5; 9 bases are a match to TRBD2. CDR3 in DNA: TGCAGTGCTAGAGATCTAGCGGGGTACCAAGAGACCCAGTACTTC. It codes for CSARDLAGYQETQYF.